What follows are 25 T cell receptor beta chains derived from one specimen sequenced in a study of T cell responses to AZD1222 COVID-19 vaccine. TCRdb's copy holds only in-frame clones and misses some; the assay was immunoSEQ multiplex PCR. The table records some 160,000 clones, roughly 89% of them present only once. This specimen consisted of peripheral blood, obtained on day 0 of AZD1222 vaccination. Every receptor here comes from an adult in good health.

This chain connects TRBV18 to TRBJ2-7; 8 nucleotides agree with TRBD1. Germline-derived CDR1 and CDR2 are KGHSH and LQKENI. Trimming removed 3 bases from V and 5 bases from J; junction bases left unmatched: 9. CDR3 length: 15 residues. CDR3: CASSPTGTGTDEQYF. The DNA of the CDR3 is TGTGCCAGCTCACCTACCGGGACAGGCACCGACGAGCAGTACTTC.

V usage is TRBV27 and J usage is TRBJ2-7, with no clear D. Germline V gene data show CDR1 as MNHEY and CDR2 as SMNVEV (reference sequence). V was pared by 8 bases and J by 4 bases, with 15 bases between. There are 13 residues in the CDR3. This CDR3 reads CASRPEVGYEQYF. The CDR3 nucleotides read TGTGCCAGCCGCCCTGAGGTAGGGTACGAGCAGTACTTC.

The chain recombines TRBV28 with TRBJ1-4, with TRBD1 matching 10 bases. CDR3 length: 15 amino acids. CDR1 is MDHEN, CDR2 SYDVKM, per germline. The J segment lost 6 bases and the V segment lost 4 bases, leaving 5 bases of the junction unmatched. The CDR3 DNA reads TGTGCCAGCAGTTCCCCCGGGACAGGGGATGAAAAACTGTTTTTT. It codes for CASSSPGTGDEKLFF.

This sequence joins TRBV5-8 and TRBJ1-2; tentative D call: TRBD1 (5 bases). Between the trimmed V and J ends, which lost 2 bases and 0 bases, there was a span of 11 bases. Per germline, CDR1 SGHTS and CDR2 YDEGEE. This CDR3 has 15 residues. CDR3 nucleotide sequence: TGTGCCAGCAGCTTCGGGGGGAGACCTAACTATGGCTACACCTTC. It is translated as CASSFGGRPNYGYTF. The entire variable domain, with the rest obtained from reference TRBV5-8 and TRBJ1-2, is as follows: EAGVTQSPTHLIKTRGQQATLRCSPISGHTSVYWYQQALGLGLQFLLWYDEGEERNRGNFPPRFSGRQFPNYSSELNVNALELEDSALYLCASSFGGRPNYGYTFGSGTRLTVV.

CDR3 coding DNA: TGTGCCAGTAGTATCATAGGACAGTATCAGCCCCAGCATTTT. This codes for CASSIIGQYQPQHF. V is TRBV19 and J is TRBJ1-5; D perhaps matches TRBD1 (6 bases). Deletions cut 3 bases from V and 5 bases from J, with 11 bases between. The germline gives CDR1 LNHDA, CDR2 SQIVND (reference sequence). This CDR3 contains 14 residues.

V is TRBV28 and J is TRBJ1-2; D unclear. The CDR3 is 12 residues long. V shed 6 bases and J shed 4 bases, with 9 bases lying between them. CDR1 is MDHEN, CDR2 SYDVKM, per germline. In DNA, the CDR3 is TGTGCCAGCAGCTCCTGGGTCTATGGCTACACCTTC. Translation: CASSSWVYGYTF.

The rearrangement uses TRBV9 and TRBJ2-2; tentative D call: TRBD2 (6 bases). From germline, CDR1 is SGDLS and CDR2 YYNGEE. CDR3 length: 14 amino acids. V was pared by 5 bases and J by 2 bases, with 10 bases between. The CDR3 sequence: CASSGTYNTGELFF. CDR3 sequence (DNA): TGTGCCAGCAGTGGGACTTATAACACCGGGGAGCTGTTTTTT.

This sequence joins TRBV20-1 and TRBJ1-2; 10 nucleotides align to TRBD1. The CDR3 has 16 residues. V lost 3 bases, J lost 2 bases, and 9 bases stayed unmatched. From germline, CDR1 is DFQATT and CDR2 SNEGSKA (reference sequence). CDR3 in amino acids: CSASEGKGQGNYGYTF. As DNA, the CDR3 is TGCAGTGCTAGTGAAGGGAAGGGACAGGGGAACTATGGCTACACCTTC.

V gene TRBV11-3 combines with J gene TRBJ2-5, with TRBD2 identical over 9 bases. V was pared by 1 base and J by 4 bases, with 4 bases of the junction left unmatched. Germline loops: CDR1 SGHNT, CDR2 YENEEA. The CDR3 spans 15 residues. This CDR3 reads CASSLGLAARETQYF. The CDR3 nucleotides are TGTGCCAGCAGCTTAGGACTAGCGGCGCGAGAGACCCAGTACTTC.

J is TRBJ1-3 and V is TRBV6-4; D uncertain. V lost 6 bases to trimming and J lost 0 bases, with 18 bases between them. The CDR3 has 17 amino acids. CDR1 MRHNA and CDR2 SNTAGT come from the germline V gene. This chain's CDR3 is CASRSEIGKSSGNTIYF. The CDR3, as DNA: TGTGCCAGCAGATCCGAGATAGGGAAATCCTCTGGAAACACCATATATTTT.

This chain uses TRBV5-1 with TRBJ1-6, with D perhaps TRBD1 (6 bases). Germline loops: CDR1 SGHRS, CDR2 YFSETQ. This CDR3 is built from 16 residues. V shed 1 base and J shed 8 bases, with 16 bases lying between them. CDR3: CASSLISGATYSPLHF. The CDR3 DNA reads TGCGCCAGCAGCTTGATTTCGGGGGCGACGTATTCACCCCTCCACTTT.

Only one count was recorded for this clone. The chain is built from TRBV7-9 and TRBJ1-2; 8 bases agree with TRBD1. This CDR3 comprises 15 residues. The V gene's germline CDR1 is SEHNR and CDR2 FQNEAQ (reference sequence). Trimming cost V 1 base and J 6 bases; bases outside gene matches: 7. The chain's CDR3 is CASSLGQGAADGYTF. Written as DNA, the CDR3 is TGTGCCAGCAGCTTAGGTCAGGGGGCGGCGGATGGCTACACCTTC. Supplemented by reference TRBV7-9 and TRBJ1-2, the full variable domain reads DTGVSQNPRHKITKRGQNVTFRCDPISEHNRLYWYRQTLGQGPEFLTYFQNEAQLEKSRLLSDRFSAERPKGSFSTLEIQRTEQGDSAMYLCASSLGQGAADGYTFGSGTRLTVV.

The chain is built from TRBV19 and TRBJ2-4, with D perhaps TRBD1 or TRBD2 (6 bases each). CDR1 and CDR2 from the germline V gene are LNHDA and SQIVND (reference sequence). The ends were cut back, 2 bases at V and 2 bases at J, with 16 bases in the middle. This CDR3 spans 17 amino acids. The CDR3 DNA reads as TGTGCCAGTAGTATACTGTCCGGAGGGGGGTCCAAAAACATTCAGTACTTC. Translating gives CASSILSGGGSKNIQYF.

V and J are TRBV6-4 and TRBJ1-2, with TRBD1 matching 7 bases. The CDR3 sequence is 15 residues long. The germline gives CDR1 MRHNA, CDR2 SNTAGT. The ends lost 5 bases at V and 2 bases at J; junction bases unmatched: 8. For the CDR3, the DNA is TGTGCCAGCAGTCCCGAGCTCAGGGGGAACTATGGCTACACCTTC. Translating gives CASSPELRGNYGYTF.

The chain combines TRBV5-8 with TRBJ1-5, with no clear D. The CDR3 spans 17 residues. V was pared by 3 bases and J by 1 base, with 17 bases between. Germline V gives CDR1 SGHTS, CDR2 YDEGEE. CDR3 protein: CASSSLMQELSNQPQHF. The CDR3 DNA is TGTGCCAGCAGCTCCCTAATGCAGGAATTAAGCAATCAGCCCCAGCATTTT. Drawing the rest from reference TRBV5-8 and TRBJ1-5, the complete variable domain is EAGVTQSPTHLIKTRGQQATLRCSPISGHTSVYWYQQALGLGLQFLLWYDEGEERNRGNFPPRFSGRQFPNYSSELNVNALELEDSALYLCASSSLMQELSNQPQHFGDGTRLSIL.

The chain employs TRBV3-1 (or the pseudogene TRBV3-2) and TRBJ1-2; D perhaps matches TRBD1 (5 bases). Germline V CDR1 and CDR2: LGHDT, YNNKEL (reference sequence). Trimming removed 5 bases at V and 5 bases at J, with 9 bases between. The CDR3 extends over 12 amino acids. In nucleotides, the CDR3 is TGTGCCAGCAGCTCAGGGTTTTATGGCTACACCTTC. Translation: CASSSGFYGYTF.

The V and J genes are TRBV5-1 and TRBJ1-3, with D uncertain. V lost 1 base to trimming and J lost 3 bases, with 20 bases between them. This CDR3 has 18 amino acids. CDR1 is SGHRS, CDR2 YFSETQ, per germline. The CDR3 bases are TGCGCCAGCAGCTTGACGTTGATGGCTCAGATAAGTGGAAACACCATATATTTT. This gives the protein CASSLTLMAQISGNTIYF.

The rearrangement links TRBV11-2 to TRBJ2-3, with D perhaps matching TRBD2 (5 bases). The ends were cut back, 3 bases at V and 2 bases at J, with 15 bases in the middle. This CDR3 is built from 16 residues. In germline, CDR1 is SGHAT, CDR2 FQNNGV. CDR3 region: CASSFTRRSPTDTQYF. The CDR3 DNA reads TGTGCCAGCAGCTTTACTAGGCGCTCGCCCACAGATACGCAGTATTTT.

This rearrangement joins TRBV30 to TRBJ2-1; weak D call: TRBD2 (6 bases). V was clipped by 3 bases and J by 1 base, with 10 bases between them. The CDR3 extends over 14 amino acids. CDR1 and CDR2 from the germline V gene are GTSNPN and SVGIG (reference sequence). CDR3 coding DNA: TGTGCCTGGAGCCTAGCGAGGTCCTACAATGAGCAGTTCTTC. Protein product: CAWSLARSYNEQFF.

The genes are TRBV6-5 and TRBJ1-6; unclear D gene. The length of the CDR3 is 14 residues. CDR1 is MNHEY, CDR2 SVGAGI, per germline. The V end lost 4 bases, the J end lost 8 bases, and 12 bases lay between the germline ends. The DNA of the CDR3 is TGTGCCAGCAGTTCGACCGGAAGTTATTCACCCCTCCACTTT. As protein: CASSSTGSYSPLHF.

This rearrangement joins TRBV7-9 to TRBJ1-1, with 10 bases aligning to TRBD1. Germline trimming cut 5 bases from V and 5 bases from J; bases unmatched to any gene: 8. The CDR3 is 15 amino acids. CDR1 is SEHNR and CDR2 is FQNEAQ in the germline V gene (reference sequence). Written as DNA, the CDR3 is TGTGCCAGCAGCGCCCGACAGGGGGCAAGGACTGAAGCTTTCTTT. Its protein product is CASSARQGARTEAFF.

The rearrangement links TRBV4-1 to TRBJ2-3; D is undetermined. Germline V gene lookup returns CDR1 MGHRA and CDR2 YSYEKL. With 1 base removed from V and 2 bases from J, the gap between germline ends came to 7 bases. The CDR3 has 14 residues. The CDR3 region has the DNA TGCGCCAGCAGCCAAGTTGGATTCACAGATACGCAGTATTTT. This encodes CASSQVGFTDTQYF.

The V and J genes are TRBV12-3 or TRBV12-4 and TRBJ1-2, with D unclear. The V end was cut by 1 base, the J end by 6 bases, with 9 bases between. The CDR3 totals 13 residues. The chain's CDR3 is CASSLVVRNGYTF. CDR3 bases: TGTGCCAGCAGTTTAGTAGTGCGCAATGGCTACACCTTC.

The count of this clone is one. This chain uses TRBV18 with TRBJ1-1; D unclear. Trimming pared 2 bases from V and 4 bases from J, leaving 8 bases between. Germline V gene sequence: CDR1 KGHSH, CDR2 LQKENI. This CDR3 is 13 amino acids long. The CDR3 is CASSPGRGTEAFF. The CDR3 DNA sequence: TGTGCCAGCTCACCAGGACGTGGCACTGAAGCTTTCTTT.

This chain connects TRBV6-5 to TRBJ1-3; D might be TRBD1 (5 bases). The V gene lost 0 bases and the J gene lost 4 bases, with 13 bases spanning the gap. The CDR3 sequence is 16 residues long. Germline CDR1 and CDR2: MNHEY and SVGAGI. CDR3 nucleotide sequence: TGTGCCAGCAGTTACTCGAAACGGGGCCCCGGAAACACCATATATTTT. Protein sequence: CASSYSKRGPGNTIYF.